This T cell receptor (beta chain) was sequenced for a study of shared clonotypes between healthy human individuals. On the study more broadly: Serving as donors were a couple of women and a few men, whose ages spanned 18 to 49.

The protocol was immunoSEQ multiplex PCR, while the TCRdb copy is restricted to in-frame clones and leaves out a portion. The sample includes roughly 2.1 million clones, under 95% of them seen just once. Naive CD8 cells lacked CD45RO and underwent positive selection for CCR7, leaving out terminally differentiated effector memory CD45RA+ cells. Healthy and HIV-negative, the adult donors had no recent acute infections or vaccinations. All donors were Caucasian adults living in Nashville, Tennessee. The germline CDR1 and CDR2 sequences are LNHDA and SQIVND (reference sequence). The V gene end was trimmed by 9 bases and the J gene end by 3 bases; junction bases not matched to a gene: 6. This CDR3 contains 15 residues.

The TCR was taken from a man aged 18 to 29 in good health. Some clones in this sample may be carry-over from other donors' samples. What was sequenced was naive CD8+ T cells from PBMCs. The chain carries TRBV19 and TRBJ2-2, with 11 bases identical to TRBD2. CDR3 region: CASGGLAEYTGELFF. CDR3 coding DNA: TGTGCCAGCGGGGGACTAGCGGAATACACCGGGGAGCTGTTTTTT. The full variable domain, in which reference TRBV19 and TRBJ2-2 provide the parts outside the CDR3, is DGGITQSPKYLFRKEGQNVTLSCEQNLNHDAMYWYRQDPGQGLRLIYYSQIVNDFQKGDIAEGYSVSREKKESFPLTVTSAQKNPTAFYLCASGGLAEYTGELFFGEGSRLTVL.